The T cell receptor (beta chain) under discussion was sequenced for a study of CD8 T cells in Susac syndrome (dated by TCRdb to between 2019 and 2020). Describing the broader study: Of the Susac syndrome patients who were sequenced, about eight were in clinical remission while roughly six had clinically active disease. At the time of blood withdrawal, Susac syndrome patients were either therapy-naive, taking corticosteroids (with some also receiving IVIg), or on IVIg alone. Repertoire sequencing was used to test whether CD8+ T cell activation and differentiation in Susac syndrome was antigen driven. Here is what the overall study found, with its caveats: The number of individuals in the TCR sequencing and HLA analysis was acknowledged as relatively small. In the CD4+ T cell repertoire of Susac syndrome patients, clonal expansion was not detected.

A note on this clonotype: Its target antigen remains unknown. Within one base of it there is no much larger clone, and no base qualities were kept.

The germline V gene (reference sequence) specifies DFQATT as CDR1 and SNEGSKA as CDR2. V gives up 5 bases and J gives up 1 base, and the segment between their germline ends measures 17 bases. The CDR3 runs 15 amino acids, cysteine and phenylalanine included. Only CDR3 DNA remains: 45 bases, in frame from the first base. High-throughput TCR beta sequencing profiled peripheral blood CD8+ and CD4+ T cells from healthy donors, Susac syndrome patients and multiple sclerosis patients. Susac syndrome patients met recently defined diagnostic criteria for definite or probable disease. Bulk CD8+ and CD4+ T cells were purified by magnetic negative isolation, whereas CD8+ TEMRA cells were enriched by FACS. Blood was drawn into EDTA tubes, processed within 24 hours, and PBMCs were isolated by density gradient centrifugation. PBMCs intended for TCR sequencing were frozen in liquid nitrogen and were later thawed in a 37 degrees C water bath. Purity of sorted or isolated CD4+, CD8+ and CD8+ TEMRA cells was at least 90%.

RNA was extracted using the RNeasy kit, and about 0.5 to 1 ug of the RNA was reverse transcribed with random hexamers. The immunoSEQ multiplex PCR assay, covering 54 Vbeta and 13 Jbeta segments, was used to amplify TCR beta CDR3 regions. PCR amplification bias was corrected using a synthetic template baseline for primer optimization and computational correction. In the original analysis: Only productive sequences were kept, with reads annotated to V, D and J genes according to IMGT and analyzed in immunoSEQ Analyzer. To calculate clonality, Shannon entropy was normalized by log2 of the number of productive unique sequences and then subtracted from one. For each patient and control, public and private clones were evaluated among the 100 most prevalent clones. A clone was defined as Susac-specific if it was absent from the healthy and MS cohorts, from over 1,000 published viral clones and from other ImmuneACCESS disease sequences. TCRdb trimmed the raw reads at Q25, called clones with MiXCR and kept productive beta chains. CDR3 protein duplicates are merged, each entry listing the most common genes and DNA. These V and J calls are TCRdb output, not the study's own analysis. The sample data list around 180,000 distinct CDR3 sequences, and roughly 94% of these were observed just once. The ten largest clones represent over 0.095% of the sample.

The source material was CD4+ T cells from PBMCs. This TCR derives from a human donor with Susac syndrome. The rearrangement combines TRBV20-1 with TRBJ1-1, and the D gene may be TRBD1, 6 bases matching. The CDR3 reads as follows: CSARRQDFTNTEAFF. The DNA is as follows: TGCAGTGCTCGTCGACAGGACTTCACGAACACTGAAGCTTTCTTT.